This TCR beta chain came from a study of early T cells in non-severe SARS-CoV-2 infection. One entry per CDR3 protein, called by TCRdb with MiXCR from the 5' RACE reads. Here the sample spans 55,000 to 80,000 distinct CDR3 sequences, about 11% being singletons. The germline CDR1 and CDR2 sequences are LGHNA and YNFKEQ. The CDR3 covers 16 residues. The junction had 6 bases not matched to a gene; V was cut back by 0 bases and J by 7 bases. The TCR comes from an adult who was a healthcare worker with PCR-confirmed SARS-CoV-2 infection or an uninfected control (not recorded which). The sample comprised whole blood. The chain employs TRBV4-2 and TRBJ2-2; TRBD1 matches at 9 bases. The CDR3 region has the DNA TGTGCCAGCAGCCAAGATCCCGGGGGACAGGGCGGGGAGCTGTTTTTT. It yields the protein CASSQDPGGQGGELFF.